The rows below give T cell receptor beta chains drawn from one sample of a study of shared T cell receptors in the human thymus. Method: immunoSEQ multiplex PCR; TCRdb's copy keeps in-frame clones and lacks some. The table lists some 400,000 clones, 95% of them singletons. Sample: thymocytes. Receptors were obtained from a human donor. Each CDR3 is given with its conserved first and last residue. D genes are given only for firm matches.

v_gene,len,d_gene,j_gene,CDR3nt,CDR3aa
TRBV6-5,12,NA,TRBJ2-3,TGTGCCAGCAGCCGGGGGAGAGATACGCAGTATTTT,CASSRGRDTQYF
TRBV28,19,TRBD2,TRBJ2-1,TGTGCCAGCAGAGGGACTAGCGGGAGGGTATGGCCGACTTACAATGAGCAGTTCTTC,CASRGTSGRVWPTYNEQFF
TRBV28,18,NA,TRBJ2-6,TGTGCCAGCTCGAATAGGAGGCAGGGTATGGTGGGGGCCAACGTCCTGACTTTC,CASSNRRQGMVGANVLTF
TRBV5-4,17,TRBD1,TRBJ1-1,TGTGCCAGCAGCTTGGCGGTCCCTGACAGGGTGAACACTGAAGCTTTCTTT,CASSLAVPDRVNTEAFF
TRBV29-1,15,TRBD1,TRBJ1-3,TGCAGCGTTGAAAGGGCAGGGGGCTGTGGAAACACCATATATTTT,CSVERAGGCGNTIYF
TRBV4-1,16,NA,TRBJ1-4,TGCGCCAGCAGCCAAGATTGGGGCCAGGGGAATGAAAAACTGTTTTTT,CASSQDWGQGNEKLFF
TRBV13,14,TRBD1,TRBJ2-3,TGTGCCAGCGGACAGGGGCCCCCCACAGATACGCAGTATTTT,CASGQGPPTDTQYF
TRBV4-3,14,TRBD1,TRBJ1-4,TGCGCCAGCAGCCAAGTGAGACAGGGTGAAAAACTGTTTTTT,CASSQVRQGEKLFF
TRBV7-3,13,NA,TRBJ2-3,TGTGCCAGCAGCTTAAGGTCTAGGGATACGCAGTATTTT,CASSLRSRDTQYF
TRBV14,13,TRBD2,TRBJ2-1,TGTGCCAGCAGCCAAGGGGAGGGCAATGAGCAGTTCTTC,CASSQGEGNEQFF
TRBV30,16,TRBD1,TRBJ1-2,TGTGCCTGGCGGTGGACAGGGCGAGTCGATCGGGGAGGCTACACCTTC,CAWRWTGRVDRGGYTF